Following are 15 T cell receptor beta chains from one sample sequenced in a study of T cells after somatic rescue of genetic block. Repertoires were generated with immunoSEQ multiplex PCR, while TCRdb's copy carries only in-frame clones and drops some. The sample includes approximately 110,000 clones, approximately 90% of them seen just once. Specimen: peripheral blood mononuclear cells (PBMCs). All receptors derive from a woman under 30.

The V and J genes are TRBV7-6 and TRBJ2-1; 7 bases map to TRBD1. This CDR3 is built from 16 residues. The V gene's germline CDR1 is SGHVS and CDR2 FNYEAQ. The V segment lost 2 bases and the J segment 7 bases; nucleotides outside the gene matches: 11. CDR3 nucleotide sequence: TGTGCCAGCAGCTTAACGGCCGGGACAGCTCCTAATGAGCAGTTCTTC. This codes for CASSLTAGTAPNEQFF. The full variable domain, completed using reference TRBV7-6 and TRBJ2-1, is GAGVSQSPRYKVTKRGQDVALRCDPISGHVSLYWYRQALGQGPEFLTYFNYEAQQDKSGLPNDRFSAERPEGSISTLTIQRTEQRDSAMYRCASSLTAGTAPNEQFFGPGTRLTVL.

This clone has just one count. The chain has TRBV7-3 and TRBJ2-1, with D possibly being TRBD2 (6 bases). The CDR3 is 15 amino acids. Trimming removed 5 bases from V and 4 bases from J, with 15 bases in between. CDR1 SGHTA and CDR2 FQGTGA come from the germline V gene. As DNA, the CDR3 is TGTGCCAGCAGCATCCTGGGGACTCCTTACAATGAGCAGTTCTTC. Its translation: CASSILGTPYNEQFF.

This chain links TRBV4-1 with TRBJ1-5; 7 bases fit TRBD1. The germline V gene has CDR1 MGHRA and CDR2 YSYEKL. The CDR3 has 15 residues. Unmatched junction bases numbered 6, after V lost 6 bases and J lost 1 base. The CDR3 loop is CASSTRQGSNQPQHF. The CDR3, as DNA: TGCGCCAGCAGTACCAGACAGGGCAGCAATCAGCCCCAGCATTTT.

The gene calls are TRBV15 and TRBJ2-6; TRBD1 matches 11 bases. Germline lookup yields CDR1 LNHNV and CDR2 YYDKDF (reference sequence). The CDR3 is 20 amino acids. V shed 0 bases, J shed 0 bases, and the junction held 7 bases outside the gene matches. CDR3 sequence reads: CATSREGTGTGGSGANVLTF. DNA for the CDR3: TGTGCCACCAGCAGAGAGGGGACCGGGACAGGGGGCTCTGGGGCCAACGTCCTGACTTTC. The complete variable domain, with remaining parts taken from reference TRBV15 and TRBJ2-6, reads DAMVIQNPRYQVTQFGKPVTLSCSQTLNHNVMYWYQQKSSQAPKLLFHYYDKDFNNEADTPDNFQSRRPNTSFCFLDIRSPGLGDTAMYLCATSREGTGTGGSGANVLTFGAGSRLTVL.

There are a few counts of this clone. This CDR3 is CASSEKHGGRGLQPQHF. CDR3 sequence (DNA): TGTGCCAGCAGTGAAAAACACGGAGGCAGGGGGCTTCAGCCCCAGCATTTT. The chain carries TRBV2 and TRBJ1-5; 8 positions agree with TRBD1. Germline V CDR1 and CDR2: SNHLY, FYNNEI. The CDR3 loop spans 17 amino acids. With 2 bases clipped from V and 6 bases from J, the junction kept 12 bases outside the gene matches. The whole variable domain, remainder taken from reference TRBV2 and TRBJ1-5, is EPEVTQTPSHQVTQMGQEVILRCVPISNHLYFYWYRQILGQKVEFLVSFYNNEISEKSEIFDDQFSVERPDGSNFTLKIRSTKLEDSAMYFCASSEKHGGRGLQPQHFGDGTRLSIL.

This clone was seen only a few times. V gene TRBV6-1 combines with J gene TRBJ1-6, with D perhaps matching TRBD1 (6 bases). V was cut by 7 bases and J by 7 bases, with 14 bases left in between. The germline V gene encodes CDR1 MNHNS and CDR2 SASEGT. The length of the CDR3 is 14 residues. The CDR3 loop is CASITRTVNSPLHF. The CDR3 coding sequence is TGTGCCAGCATTACCCGGACAGTAAATTCACCCCTCCACTTT.

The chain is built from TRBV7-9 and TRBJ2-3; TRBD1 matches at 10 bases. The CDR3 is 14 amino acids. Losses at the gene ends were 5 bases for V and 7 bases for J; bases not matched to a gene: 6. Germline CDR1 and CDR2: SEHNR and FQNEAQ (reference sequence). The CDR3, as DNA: TGTGCCAGCAGCCCCTCGGGACAGGGGAATACGCAGTATTTT. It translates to CASSPSGQGNTQYF.

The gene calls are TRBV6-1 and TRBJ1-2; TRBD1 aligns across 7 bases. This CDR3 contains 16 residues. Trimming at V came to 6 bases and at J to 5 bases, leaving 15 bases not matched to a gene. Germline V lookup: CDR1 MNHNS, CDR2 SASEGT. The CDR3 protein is CASREKGQSLFYGYTF. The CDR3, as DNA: TGTGCCAGCAGAGAAAAGGGACAGTCTCTTTTTTATGGCTACACCTTC.

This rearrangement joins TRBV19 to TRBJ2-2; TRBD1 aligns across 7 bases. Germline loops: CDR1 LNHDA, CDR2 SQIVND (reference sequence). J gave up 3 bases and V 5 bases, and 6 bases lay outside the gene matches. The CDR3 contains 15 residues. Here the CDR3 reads CASSPQGVHTGELFF. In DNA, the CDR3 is TGTGCCAGTAGTCCCCAGGGGGTGCACACCGGGGAGCTGTTTTTT.

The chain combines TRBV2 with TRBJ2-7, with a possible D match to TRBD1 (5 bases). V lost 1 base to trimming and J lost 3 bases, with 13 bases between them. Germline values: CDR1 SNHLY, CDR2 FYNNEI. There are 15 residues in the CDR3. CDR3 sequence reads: CASSEGQGGLYEQYF. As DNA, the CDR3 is TGTGCCAGCAGTGAAGGGCAGGGTGGTCTCTACGAGCAGTACTTC.

As DNA, the CDR3 is TGTGCCAGCAGCTTAGATGGTAAGGCTCACATCCCGAACACTGAAGCTTTCTTT. Translation: CASSLDGKAHIPNTEAFF. The chain is built from TRBV11-3 and TRBJ1-1; D ambiguous. The germline gives CDR1 SGHNT, CDR2 YENEEA. The CDR3 is 18 residues long. V was cut by 0 bases and J by 1 base, with 18 bases left in between.

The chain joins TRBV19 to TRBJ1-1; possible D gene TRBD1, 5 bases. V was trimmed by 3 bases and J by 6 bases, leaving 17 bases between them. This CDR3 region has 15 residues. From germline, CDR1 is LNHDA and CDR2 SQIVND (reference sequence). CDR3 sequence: CASSILGRGGSEAFF. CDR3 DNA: TGTGCCAGTAGTATCCTAGGGAGGGGAGGGTCTGAAGCTTTCTTT. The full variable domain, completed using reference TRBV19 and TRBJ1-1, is DGGITQSPKYLFRKEGQNVTLSCEQNLNHDAMYWYRQDPGQGLRLIYYSQIVNDFQKGDIAEGYSVSREKKESFPLTVTSAQKNPTAFYLCASSILGRGGSEAFFGQGTRLTVV.

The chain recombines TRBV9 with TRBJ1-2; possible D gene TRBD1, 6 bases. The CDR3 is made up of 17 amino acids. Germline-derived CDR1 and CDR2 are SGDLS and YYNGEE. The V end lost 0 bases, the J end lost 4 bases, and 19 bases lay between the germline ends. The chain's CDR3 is CASSVASGQGISYGYTF. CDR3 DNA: TGTGCCAGCAGCGTAGCTTCGGGGCAGGGGATCAGCTATGGCTACACCTTC.

The CDR3 DNA is TGTGCCAGCAGCGCCGTAGGGGGCGAGACAAATCAGCCCCAGCATTTT. Translation gives CASSAVGGETNQPQHF. This rearrangement joins TRBV7-9 to TRBJ1-5, with 7 bases aligning to TRBD1. This CDR3 has 16 residues. The V gene end was trimmed by 5 bases and the J gene end by 4 bases; junction bases not matched to a gene: 11. Germline loops: CDR1 SEHNR, CDR2 FQNEAQ (reference sequence).

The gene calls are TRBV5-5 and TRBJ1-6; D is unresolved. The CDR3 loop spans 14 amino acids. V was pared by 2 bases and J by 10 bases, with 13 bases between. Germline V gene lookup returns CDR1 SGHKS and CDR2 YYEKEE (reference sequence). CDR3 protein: CASSLGGSNSPLHF. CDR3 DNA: TGTGCCAGCAGCTTAGGAGGGAGTAACTCACCCCTCCACTTT.